This TCR beta chain derives from a study of cytomegalovirus exposure and HLA in healthy donors (TCRdb year 2017). For the wider study: In an earlier analysis of roughly 590 of the donors, 276 Gb of sequence data and 90 million to 130 million unique TCR beta sequences from about 190 million T cells were reported. An early release that covered roughly 600 HLA-typed donors contained approximately 300 gigabases of sequencing data and tens of millions of unique TCR sequences. Of the roughly 410 genotyped donors, less than 85% were placed in the genetic ancestry cluster associated with self-reported Caucasian donors. The study was designed to test whether signatures of past pathogen exposure could be identified by cataloging public T cell receptors. Using immunosequencing, the study profiled T cell repertoires from 500 to 800 subjects and related those repertoires to cytomegalovirus serostatus. Besides the first cohort of roughly 700 subjects, a separate validation cohort made up of some 110 different subjects was used. The study combined high-throughput TCR immunosequencing, statistical association of individual TCRs with disease status, and machine learning to predict cytomegalovirus infection status. A later analysis re-analyzed previously published TCR beta repertoires from 666 donors and added high-resolution HLA genotyping to study TCR occurrence patterns. The later analysis used no new phenotypic data to find candidate immune exposures, relying instead on TCR beta sequences and their occurrence across donors. To decide whether each TCR beta V gene segment behaved as functional or pseudogenic, an earlier analysis of some 600 of the donors relied on high-throughput TCR beta sequencing. Alongside the repertoire data, information on donor age, sex, ethnicity and CMV serostatus was compiled. A later genetic analysis used genome-wide SNP genotypes for about 65% of the 666 donors, treating that subset as a discovery cohort. All discovery cohort repertoires had been generated on a single sequencing platform. HLA typing included class I and class II loci at four-digit resolution. The number of donors typed differed by locus, with about 629-630 for A, B, C, DRB1 and DQB1, more than 500 for DQA1, over 600 for DPA1, and over 400 for DPB1. Several DR-DQ haplotypes were treated as single units for association and clustering because of strong linkage in the cohort. Among some 400 genotyped donors of the cohort, an average of roughly 230,000 unique TCR beta nucleotide sequences was sequenced per donor, of which about 19% were non-productive. General findings and caveats noted by the study authors: According to a later analysis, TCR association rates differed among HLA loci, with DRB1 alleles showing the most associated TCRs and HLA-C alleles showing the fewest. Several of the top co-occurrence clusters appeared to be linked to parvovirus B19, influenza, CMV and Epstein-Barr virus, according to a later analysis. Immune exposure information for the cohort was limited to CMV serostatus. In vitro tests confirmed that a few of the cytomegalovirus-associated TCR beta chains recognize cytomegalovirus antigens. Correlated functional status among segregating V segments might reflect linkage disequilibrium, but an unknown experimental factor could not be ruled out. The earlier analysis of fewer than 750 of the donors excluded fewer than 20 rarely observed V segments, including chromosome 9 orphons, because counts were too low. A later analysis associated 16,951 TCR beta sequences with specific HLA alleles at a false discovery rate of 0.05. Sequencing depth was assumed to be roughly uniform across donors in the presence/absence analyses, though that assumption may not hold. Strong co-occurrence of HLA alleles, especially DR and DQ, made assigning TCR associations to individual alleles difficult. Most TCR sequences were seen in very few donors, while some public TCRs were found in many individuals. In an earlier analysis of some 540 of the donors, most TCR beta V segments appeared in productive rearrangements about 90% or about 30% of the time, broadly matching IMGT annotations. The cohort was sequenced for TCR beta chains only, and without alpha or paired-chain data the features that could be detected were limited. A further reported finding was that TCR beta sequences accurately predicted the HLA-A and HLA-B alleles for most subjects in the first cohort. In a later analysis, most CMV-associated TCR beta chains were found to appear HLA-restricted, with HLA associations seemingly driven largely by CMV exposure. According to a later genetic analysis, donors in an Asian-associated ancestry cluster had fewer N-insertions in productive TCRs than the approximately 670-donor mean. Compared with equally common non-associated chains, HLA-associated TCR beta chains in a later analysis were more clonally expanded and had lower generation probabilities. V-gene and J-gene trimming of TCR beta chains was associated with a missense DCLRE1C variant in a later genetic analysis, and the association was replicated in an independent cohort. Because some donors lacked HLA typing at each locus, the association tests relied only on the typed subset. A total of fewer than 200 TCR beta chains were listed by the study as associated with cytomegalovirus. The authors suggested that the approach could potentially be extended to other disease states and immunological phenotypes. A cluster of highly shared sequence variants was judged likely to be a technical artifact of the sequencing pipeline. Some IMGT-functional V segments, including TRBV6-2 and TRBV6-3, could not be distinguished by the 87-base-pair reads and were therefore excluded. Cytomegalovirus status was reported to be diagnosed by the classifier with high specificity and sensitivity in both the original and validation cohorts.

V loses 5 bases, J loses 4 bases, and the germline ends lie 13 bases apart. The germline V gene (reference sequence) gives CDR1 as WNHNN and CDR2 as SYGVQD. The CDR3 measures 14 amino acids from cysteine to phenylalanine. The read is trimmed to its CDR3 DNA, 42 bases read in frame from base 1. Library prep was done by the immunoSEQ multiplex PCR assay. A mixture of 60 forward primers for TCR Vbeta segments and 13 reverse primers for TCR Jbeta segments was used in the multiplex PCR. A multiplex PCR assay on genomic DNA amplified the CDR3 region of rearranged TCR beta genes. On the Illumina HiSeq System, the amplified TCR beta libraries were sequenced as 87-base-pair reads. As for the original processing: In a later analysis, roughly 80 million unique TCR beta chains were counted across the roughly 670 repertoires, and around 11 million of these chains were shared by at least two donors. Raw reads were error-corrected and collapsed into unique sequences with a nearest-neighbor algorithm that merged closely related sequences to remove PCR and sequencing errors. To assign V, D and J gene segments, CDR3 sequences were aligned to IMGT reference sequences. Each retained sequence needed at least a six-nucleotide match to both a V gene segment and a J gene segment. A rearrangement was called productive if the CDR3 had no stop codons and remained in frame with V and J, and every other rearrangement was called non-productive. CDR3 was defined according to IMGT convention as the region running from the second conserved V-encoded cysteine to the conserved J-encoded phenylalanine. The earlier analysis of about 590 of the donors excluded sequences that lacked an unambiguous match to a single V gene segment. In an earlier analysis of several hundred of the donors, V segments were called functional above 56.7% productive rearrangements and were called segregating when the between-donor standard deviation exceeded 5%. To diagnose cytomegalovirus status from the catalog of TCR beta chain sequences, a statistical classification framework was built. In a later analysis, TCR nucleotide sequences were compared against IMGT/GENE-DB human TR gene sequences so that V and J genes could be assigned. In a later analysis, CDR3 sequences and most-parsimonious VDJ recombination scenarios were assigned using the TCRdist pipeline. In a later analysis, every TCR beta chain was defined by the combination of its CDR3 amino acid sequence and its V-gene family, and reads without a unique V-gene family were dropped. In a later analysis, 450 to 600 highly shared, low-generation-probability nucleotide sequences were removed to address suspected cross-contamination and a sequencing artifact. In a later analysis, a clonal expansion index for each public chain was calculated from normalized within-repertoire ranks of inferred template counts. In a later analysis, generation probabilities were computed using a VDJ recombination model fitted to out-of-frame rearrangements, and the results were checked against IGoR. A later analysis scored TCR-TCR, TCR-HLA and TCR-CMV co-occurrence with hypergeometric tests, applying a repertoire-size bias correction to TCR pairs. False discovery rates were estimated in a later analysis by permuting HLA or CMV assignments 20 times. In a later analysis, co-occurring TCRs were grouped with DBSCAN, and TCRdist sequence similarity was added when clustering was performed within HLA-allele-positive subsets. Repertoires with fewer than 30,000 or more than 120,000 public chains were left out of co-occurrence clustering, as were a few repertoires with anomalous nucleotide sharing. Sourced from immuneACCESS, this table was stored by TCRdb with only in-frame sequences that have V and J called. A share of the clones is absent; for the studies checked, an unresolved V gene accounts for under half, and the remainder has no known explanation. That table supplies the V and J calls and clone size; D and trimming were determined from the DNA. The sample table lists 250,000 or so clones, about 83% of them with a count of one. The ten largest clones represent 1% to 1.5% of the sample.

As for this clone: The antigen it recognizes is unknown. The sample holds no much larger clone one base away, and base qualities are not on file.

The cohort consisted of hundreds of healthy bone marrow donors. Cohort members were all nominally healthy when sampled, although unrecorded immune exposures were likely present. CMV serostatus was positive for 289 and negative for about 55% of the 666 cohort members, and was not recorded for this donor. A peripheral blood sample was collected from each donor, and TCR beta sequencing was performed on peripheral blood mononuclear cells. The Qiagen DNeasy Blood Extraction Kit was used to extract genomic DNA from the blood cell samples. The sequenced material came from PBMCs. The sequence was obtained from a human donor in good health. The chain couples TRBV10-1 to TRBJ2-3; TRBD2 is perhaps the D gene, given 6 matching bases. Here the CDR3 is given as CASSSTRSPDTQYF. The nucleotide sequence reads as follows: TGCGCCAGCAGTTCGACTAGGTCCCCAGATACGCAGTATTTT.